This T cell receptor (beta chain) was captured in a study of T cells in Graves' hyperthyroidism and ophthalmopathy. Study background: Peripheral blood was acquired at first diagnosis, ahead of any therapy whatsoever.

Authors of the study amplified TCR beta CDR3 regions from RNA transcripts. TCR CDR3 regions were first amplified by RT-PCR with HTBI primers. MiXCR was run by TCRdb on the multiplex PCR reads, yielding one entry per CDR3 protein. The sample records around 720,000 distinct CDR3 sequences, around a third being singletons. In regard to this clonotype: As yet, its antigen is unknown.

The diagnostic basis comprised clinical symptoms, serum thyroxine and TRAb, thyroid ultrasound and orbital computed tomography. The authors obtained PBMCs from about 9.5 ml of fresh peripheral blood. Study observations and caveats: Expanded thyroid clonotypes (above 0.001) were mostly also found in blood.

The specimen sequenced was blood. The receptor comes from a woman in her thirties or forties with Graves' hyperthyroidism.

This CDR3 is CASSYSQLANYEQYF. CDR3 bases: TGTGCCAGCAGTTACTCGCAACTAGCGAACTACGAGCAGTACTTC. This chain connects TRBV9 to TRBJ2-7; 7 positions agree with TRBD2. Per germline, CDR1 SGDLS and CDR2 YYNGEE. The CDR3 loop spans 15 amino acids. V was pared by 5 bases and J by 3 bases, with 11 bases of the junction left unmatched.